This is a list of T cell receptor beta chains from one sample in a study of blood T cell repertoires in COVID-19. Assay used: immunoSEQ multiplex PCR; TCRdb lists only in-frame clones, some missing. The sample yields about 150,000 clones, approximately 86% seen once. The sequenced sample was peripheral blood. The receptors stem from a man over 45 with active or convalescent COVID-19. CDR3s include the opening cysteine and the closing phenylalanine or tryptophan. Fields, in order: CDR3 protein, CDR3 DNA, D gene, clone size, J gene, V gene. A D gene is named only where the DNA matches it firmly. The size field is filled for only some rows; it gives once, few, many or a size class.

CDR3: CASSPGPYGYTF
DNA: TGTGCCAGCAGTCCAGGGCCCTATGGCTACACCTTC
D: -
size: -
J: TRBJ1-2
V: TRBV28

CDR3: CASSRQGRPEAFF
DNA: TGTGCCAGCAGCCGACAAGGCAGGCCTGAAGCTTTCTTT
D: -
size: -
J: TRBJ1-1
V: TRBV5-5

CDR3: CASSLSLGTAYEQYF
DNA: TGTGCCAGCAGCTTATCTCTCGGGACTGCCTACGAGCAGTACTTC
D: -
size: -
J: TRBJ2-7
V: TRBV11-3

CDR3: CATSRDRDRDTGELFF
DNA: TGTGCCACCAGCAGAGACCGGGACAGGGACACCGGGGAGCTGTTTTTT
D: TRBD1
size: once
J: TRBJ2-2
V: TRBV15

CDR3: CASSQGRGGLGELFF
DNA: TGTGCCAGCAGCCAAGGTCGGGGGGGACTCGGGGAGCTGTTTTTT
D: TRBD2
size: -
J: TRBJ2-2
V: TRBV3-1/TRBV3-2

CDR3: CASSVSGTSSGNTIYF
DNA: TGTGCCAGCAGTGTCAGTGGGACATCCTCTGGAAACACCATATATTTT
D: -
size: -
J: TRBJ1-3
V: TRBV2

CDR3: CAWSTGSFTDTQYF
DNA: TGTGCCTGGAGTACCGGGTCCTTCACAGATACGCAGTATTTT
D: -
size: -
J: TRBJ2-3
V: TRBV30

CDR3: CASSQRQENTGELFF
DNA: TGTGCCAGCAGCCAAAGACAGGAGAACACCGGGGAGCTGTTTTTT
D: -
size: once
J: TRBJ2-2
V: TRBV3-1/TRBV3-2

CDR3: CSVEDQVRDWDTEAFF
DNA: TGCAGCGTTGAAGATCAGGTGAGGGACTGGGACACTGAAGCTTTCTTT
D: -
size: -
J: TRBJ1-1
V: TRBV29-1

CDR3: CATGTSGGVGETQYF
DNA: TGTGCCACCGGGACTAGCGGAGGAGTTGGGGAGACCCAGTACTTC
D: TRBD2
size: -
J: TRBJ2-5
V: TRBV24-1

CDR3: CASTPAGYSGNTIYF
DNA: TGTGCCAGCACCCCCGCGGGTTACTCTGGAAACACCATATATTTT
D: -
size: -
J: TRBJ1-3
V: TRBV11-2

CDR3: CASSDSRKTEAFF
DNA: TGTGCCAGCAGTGATAGTCGAAAAACTGAAGCTTTCTTT
D: -
size: -
J: TRBJ1-1
V: TRBV6-1

CDR3: CASSQEVAGGQETQYF
DNA: TGCGCCAGCAGCCAAGAAGTAGCGGGGGGACAAGAGACCCAGTACTTC
D: TRBD2
size: once
J: TRBJ2-5
V: TRBV4-1

CDR3: CASSFSGNNADTQYF
DNA: TGCGCCAGCAGCTTTTCCGGGAACAACGCAGATACGCAGTATTTT
D: -
size: -
J: TRBJ2-3
V: TRBV5-1

CDR3: CASSIDLVRGYTF
DNA: TGTGCCAGTAGTATAGATCTGGTCCGGGGCTACACCTTC
D: -
size: once
J: TRBJ1-2
V: TRBV19

CDR3: CASSLSLAGDEQFF
DNA: TGTGCCAGCAGTTTGAGCCTAGCCGGGGATGAGCAGTTCTTC
D: -
size: -
J: TRBJ2-1
V: TRBV27

CDR3: CASSSDFVGGTDEQYF
DNA: TGTGCCAGCAGTTCAGATTTTGTGGGAGGGACCGACGAGCAGTACTTC
D: TRBD2
size: -
J: TRBJ2-7
V: TRBV27

CDR3: CASSPSGLSNEKLFF
DNA: TGTGCCAGTAGTCCCTCGGGTTTATCTAATGAAAAACTGTTTTTT
D: -
size: -
J: TRBJ1-4
V: TRBV19

CDR3: CIAAYGYTF
DNA: TGCATCGCCGCGTATGGCTACACCTTC
D: -
size: medium-sized
J: TRBJ1-2
V: TRBV20-1

CDR3: CASSPSLRGPNEQFF
DNA: TGTGCCAGCAGCCCTAGCCTGAGGGGGCCCAATGAGCAGTTCTTC
D: TRBD1
size: -
J: TRBJ2-1
V: TRBV7-3

CDR3: CASSTSRNYEQYF
DNA: TGTGCCAGCAGTACTAGCAGAAACTACGAGCAGTACTTC
D: -
size: -
J: TRBJ2-7
V: TRBV6-5

CDR3: CASSIPHRGRTDTQYF
DNA: TGTGCCAGTAGTATCCCCCACAGGGGACGCACAGATACGCAGTATTTT
D: TRBD1
size: -
J: TRBJ2-3
V: TRBV19

CDR3: CATNRGRGGNYGYTF
DNA: TGTGCCACCAATAGGGGAAGGGGGGGAAACTATGGCTACACCTTC
D: -
size: few
J: TRBJ1-2
V: TRBV6-6

CDR3: CASEGASLGYTF
DNA: TGTGCCAGCGAGGGGGCATCTTTGGGCTACACCTTC
D: TRBD1
size: -
J: TRBJ1-2
V: TRBV19

CDR3: CAALSGNTIYF
DNA: TGTGCCGCCCTATCAGGAAACACCATATATTTT
D: -
size: -
J: TRBJ1-3
V: TRBV12-3/TRBV12-4

CDR3: CASSARGQGTEAFF
DNA: TGTGCCAGCAGCGCGCGAGGACAGGGGACTGAAGCTTTCTTT
D: TRBD1
size: -
J: TRBJ1-1
V: TRBV9

CDR3: CASSTGTDTEAFF
DNA: TGTGCCAGCAGTACGGGGACAGACACTGAAGCTTTCTTT
D: TRBD1
size: -
J: TRBJ1-1
V: TRBV12-3/TRBV12-4

CDR3: CATSDAPFAQGATDTQYF
DNA: TGTGCCACCAGTGACGCACCGTTTGCACAGGGGGCTACAGATACGCAGTATTTT
D: TRBD1
size: -
J: TRBJ2-3
V: TRBV24-1

CDR3: CASKRTGFGSPLHF
DNA: TGTGCCAGCAAGAGGACAGGCTTTGGTTCACCCCTCCACTTT
D: TRBD1
size: -
J: TRBJ1-6
V: TRBV7-8

CDR3: CAISSSRTGDGVNEQFF
DNA: TGTGCCATCTCCTCGAGTCGCACGGGAGACGGGGTGAATGAGCAGTTCTTC
D: -
size: -
J: TRBJ2-1
V: TRBV10-3